The sequence of this T cell receptor (beta chain) was determined in a study of shared clonotypes between healthy human individuals. On the study more broadly: Three plates were used per donor for CD4 naive, three for CD4 memory, two for CD8 naive and one for CD8 memory.

General study findings and limits: A reduction in generation probabilities was seen for non-shared clonotypes relative to those shared by all four donors.

Several immunoSEQ plates held equal portions of the genomic DNA taken from each subset. Clones were read by immunoSEQ multiplex PCR, and TCRdb kept only the in-frame ones, dropping some. The sample has millions of clones, approximately 94% seen once. The germline V gene encodes CDR1 SGDLS and CDR2 YYNGEE. The CDR3 has 13 residues. Trimming took 2 bases from V and 7 from J; bases not matched to a gene: 6. Turning to this clone: Its antigen remains unidentified.

Terminally differentiated effector memory CD45RA+ cells were excluded from the naive CD8 cells, which were CD45RO-negative and positively selected for CCR7. Nashville, Tennessee was home to all donors, each a Caucasian adult. The TCR comes from a man aged 18 to 29 in good health. Some clones in this sample may be carry-over from other donors' samples. The chain links TRBV9 to TRBJ2-7; 7 bases match TRBD2. The sample was naive CD8+ T cells from PBMCs. The DNA for the CDR3 is TGTGCCAGCAGCGTGACTAGCTTGGGAGAGCAGTACTTC. Residues: CASSVTSLGEQYF.